A selection of T cell receptor beta chains follows, all from one sample in a study of shared clonotypes between healthy human individuals. TCRdb keeps only in-frame clones here, not all; method: immunoSEQ multiplex PCR. The sample shows about 2.4 million clones, around nine tenths of them seen only once. Sequenced: naive CD4+ T cells sorted from blood. The receptor set was obtained from a man in his late teens or twenties in good health. Each CDR3 is given with its conserved first and last residue. Each record gives: V gene, CDR3 protein.

TRBV4-2 CASSKGGTGANVLTF
TRBV18 CASSGLAGGIEQFF
TRBV9 CASSVVGLAGSTGELFF
TRBV19 CASSTLALRGGNQPQHF
TRBV18 CASSSMTSGADTQYF
TRBV5-1 CASSIQPTGTSYEQYF
TRBV2 CASRGTGNSNQPQHF
TRBV18 CASSPSTGNYEAFF
TRBV7-2 CASLLAGGIIETQYF
TRBV7-9 CASSRTELLSGANVLTF
TRBV28 CASTQGLAGGGKNIQYF
TRBV5-1 CASTLQGRGSETQYF
TRBV2 CASSGPSYNSPLHF
TRBV11-2 CASSSLAGGAGKQFF
TRBV10-2 CASSNRVGDGYTF
TRBV6-6 CASRMLAGSMSYEQYF
TRBV5-6 CASSFSTGVGSPLHF
TRBV6-6 CASSLRHYEQYF
TRBV2 CASSDPRGRIWGGYTF
TRBV11-2 CASTGPGGGSNQPQHF
TRBV6-1 CASKRTGLVSNEQFF
TRBV5-6 CASSLELETQYF
TRBV18 CASSPQGSGASYEQYF
TRBV28 CASSSGRIYSTDTQYF
TRBV7-2 CASGRSGEYEQYF
TRBV13 CASSQAIDTQYF
TRBV6-5 CASRRGGVQETQYF
TRBV18 CASSPYVLAGSSPSHNEQFF
TRBV11-2 CASSLNKNTEAFF
TRBV6-5 CASSYNAGGTGELFF
TRBV2 CASSVAGNTGELFF
TRBV7-8 CASSLQTNTEAFF
TRBV6-5 CATRTGNYGYTF
TRBV9 CASSVSGTHGDTQYF
TRBV28 CASSFYRVTAYEQYF
TRBV5-1 CASGEPGVDGYTF
TRBV18 CASSSTGSDNTEAFF
TRBV6-4 CASSVRGGNPNTGELFF
TRBV11-2 CASSLEAGSYEQYF
TRBV5-1 CASSSQGAEGEKLFF
TRBV29-1 CSSGLAGLADTQYF
TRBV19 CASSMARGQGQPQHF
TRBV5-1 CASSLGLGTDTQYF
TRBV4-2 CASRQDISEQYF
TRBV5-6 CASSSEEKLFF
TRBV5-1 CASSSSGRFTDTQYF
TRBV5-1 CASSLDPGVSYEQYF
TRBV6-1 CASTIRQGIYGYTF
TRBV2 CASSWGGGTEAFF
TRBV5-4 CASSLSGREQYF
TRBV19 CASTGTVDTEAFF
TRBV5-6 CASSRGWGIQETQYF
TRBV10-3 CAIGLGEVGYTF
TRBV30 CAWGGLRTSGAPDTQYF